This TCR beta chain was recorded in a study of blood T cell repertoires in COVID-19. Whole-study context: COVID-19 samples from acute and convalescent phases originated in the United States, Italy and Spain. Sources were T cells, B-cell-depleted T cells, or PBMCs; the material itself was cDNA or gDNA.

Profiled with immunoSEQ multiplex PCR; TCRdb holds only in-frame clones, not every one. This table has roughly 300,000 clones, 70% to 90% appearing once. The CDR3 totals 11 residues. Trimming removed 7 bases from V and 4 bases from J, with 7 bases in between. Germline V gene data show CDR1 as LNHDA and CDR2 as SQIVND (reference sequence). The receptor's source is a middle-aged woman with acute COVID-19. This rearrangement joins TRBV19 to TRBJ2-5; unclear D gene. Specimen: PBMCs or T cells enriched from blood (not recorded which). The CDR3 DNA follows: TGTGCCAGTACAGGTGGAGAGACCCAGTACTTC. Protein sequence: CASTGGETQYF.